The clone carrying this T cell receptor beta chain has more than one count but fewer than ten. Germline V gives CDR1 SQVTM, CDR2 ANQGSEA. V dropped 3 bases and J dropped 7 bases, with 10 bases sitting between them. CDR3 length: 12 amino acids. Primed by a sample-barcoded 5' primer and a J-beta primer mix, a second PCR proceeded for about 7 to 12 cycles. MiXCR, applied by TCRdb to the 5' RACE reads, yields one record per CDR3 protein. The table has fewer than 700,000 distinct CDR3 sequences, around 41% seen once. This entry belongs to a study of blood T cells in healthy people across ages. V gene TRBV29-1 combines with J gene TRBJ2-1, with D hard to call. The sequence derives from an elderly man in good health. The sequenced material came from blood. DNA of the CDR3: TGCAGCGTTGATAGAGGCCTGAATGAGCAGTTCTTC. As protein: CSVDRGLNEQFF.